A single sample is the source of the 19 T cell receptor beta chains below, sequenced in a study of regulatory T cells in long-lasting Graves disease. Combining iRepertoire HTBI primers with Arm-PCR of CDR3 regions, the authors built TCR beta libraries. TCRdb independently ran MiXCR on the multiplex PCR reads; one entry per CDR3 protein. The repertoire holds around 500,000 distinct CDR3 sequences, with 12% as singletons. Documented time point: newly diagnosed GD, antithyroid drugs for less than 3 months. The TCR library was prepared using RNA isolated from PBMCs. The same sample was also used in a study of T cells in Graves' hyperthyroidism and ophthalmopathy.

The sequences come from peripheral blood mononuclear cells (PBMCs), collected at new diagnosis, from a patient treated with antithyroid drugs. The receptors stem from a woman under 40 with Graves disease.

The rearrangement links TRBV30 to TRBJ1-1, with TRBD1 identical over 7 bases. This CDR3 region has 18 residues. CDR1 and CDR2 from the germline V gene are GTSNPN and SVGIG (reference sequence). V was pared by 0 bases and J by 3 bases, with 16 bases of the junction left unmatched. This CDR3 is CAWSVKGRGVRGYTEAFF. CDR3 DNA: TGTGCCTGGAGTGTAAAAGGCAGGGGGGTTCGGGGGTACACTGAAGCTTTCTTT. The variable domain in full, completed from reference TRBV30 and TRBJ1-1, reads SQTIHQWPATLVQPVGSPLSLECTVEGTSNPNLYWYRQAAGRGLQLLFYSVGIGQISSEVPQNLSASRPQDRQFILSSKKLLLSDSGFYLCAWSVKGRGVRGYTEAFFGQGTRLTVV.

This clonotype was recorded at least ten times. The V call is TRBV20-1, the J call TRBJ1-4; 8 nucleotides align to TRBD1. This CDR3 is 14 amino acids long. Looked up from germline, CDR1 is DFQATT and CDR2 is SNEGSKA (reference sequence). After removal of 2 bases from V and 8 bases from J, the junction contained 7 bases not matched to a gene. The chain's CDR3 is CSARRGQDGEKLFF. CDR3 nucleotide sequence: TGCAGTGCTAGAAGGGGACAGGACGGGGAAAAACTGTTTTTT.

This clonotype has ten or more counts. V usage is TRBV27 and J usage is TRBJ1-5, with unresolved D. V shed 0 bases and J shed 1 base, with 7 bases lying between them. The CDR3 length is 15 residues. CDR1 and CDR2 from the germline V gene are MNHEY and SMNVEV (reference sequence). In nucleotides, the CDR3 is TGTGCCAGCAGTTTATCTTGGGGAAGCAATCAGCCCCAGCATTTT. It is translated as CASSLSWGSNQPQHF.

This clonotype occurred a few times. The gene calls are TRBV20-1 and TRBJ2-2; TRBD2 might be the D (5 bases). The germline V gene encodes CDR1 DFQATT and CDR2 SNEGSKA (reference sequence). V gave up 5 bases and J gave up 8 bases, with 15 bases separating them. CDR3 length: 13 residues. CDR3 in amino acids: CSARGFMGGELFF. The CDR3 nucleotides are TGCAGTGCTCGAGGGTTCATGGGGGGGGAGCTGTTTTTT.

The table lists this clonotype with many counts. V and J are TRBV24-1 and TRBJ1-2, with D perhaps matching TRBD1 (6 bases). This CDR3 region has 15 residues. V dropped 3 bases and J dropped 6 bases, with 16 bases sitting between them. Germline values: CDR1 KGHDR, CDR2 SFDVKD. CDR3 loop: CATSDPGGRENGYTF. The CDR3 coding sequence is TGTGCCACCAGTGATCCCGGGGGGCGCGAGAATGGCTACACCTTC.

This clonotype has a count of ten or more. This chain joins TRBV20-1 and TRBJ1-1; D ambiguous. The CDR3 sequence is 13 residues long. V was shortened by 1 base and J by 4 bases, with 10 bases between the two germline ends. Germline V gives CDR1 DFQATT, CDR2 SNEGSKA (reference sequence). The CDR3 bases are TGCAGTGCTAGAGTCGTAGGGTTCACTGAAGCTTTCTTT. Translation: CSARVVGFTEAFF.

This sequence joins TRBV20-1 and TRBJ1-1; weak D call: TRBD1 (5 bases). V lost 0 bases and J 1 base, leaving 12 bases between the germline ends. Per the germline V gene, CDR1 is DFQATT and CDR2 is SNEGSKA (reference sequence). The CDR3 consists of 15 residues. As DNA, the CDR3 is TGCAGTGCTAGAGATCCGACGAGGGGGAACACTGAAGCTTTCTTT. Its translation is CSARDPTRGNTEAFF.

This chain links TRBV6-9 with TRBJ2-7; maybe TRBD1 (5 bases). The CDR3 consists of 13 residues. Trimming cost V 3 bases and J 5 bases, with 11 bases left between them. Germline-derived CDR1 and CDR2 are MNHGY and SVAAGI. The CDR3 protein is CASSYSGLDEQYF. As DNA, the CDR3 is TGTGCCAGCAGTTACTCAGGGTTGGACGAGCAGTACTTC.

This chain joins TRBV28 and TRBJ2-7; perhaps TRBD2 as D (5 bases). Germline values: CDR1 MDHEN, CDR2 SYDVKM. This CDR3 is built from 13 residues. Trimming took 8 bases from V and 4 from J, leaving 15 bases between them. The CDR3 is CASGAVGMYEQYF. The CDR3 DNA reads TGTGCCAGCGGAGCGGTAGGGATGTACGAGCAGTACTTC.

This clonotype was recorded at least ten times. This chain uses TRBV6-1 with TRBJ1-6, with D possibly TRBD1 on 6 matching bases. Trimming cost V 6 bases and J 5 bases, with 17 bases left between them. Germline CDR1 MNHNS, CDR2 SASEGT. There are 16 residues in the CDR3. DNA for the CDR3: TGTGCCAGCAGGGAGACAGGAGGCAATAATAATTCACCCCTCCACTTT. Translation gives CASRETGGNNNSPLHF.

This clonotype was counted ten times or more. This chain uses TRBV7-2 with TRBJ1-2; D gene unclear. Germline values: CDR1 SGHTA, CDR2 FQGNSA. The CDR3 extends over 13 amino acids. V gave up 3 bases and J gave up 3 bases, with 8 bases separating them. CDR3 bases: TGTGCCAGCAGCTTTGCGGAGGACTATGGCTACACCTTC. Protein: CASSFAEDYGYTF.

This clonotype occurred a few times. The chain recombines TRBV25-1 with TRBJ2-7, with 12 bases identical to TRBD2. V shed 7 bases and J 3 bases; nucleotides not matched to a gene: 4. This CDR3 is built from 14 residues. CDR1 is MGHDK, CDR2 SYGVNS, per germline. CDR3 sequence reads: CASTLAGGDYEQYF. The CDR3 DNA is TGTGCCAGCACACTAGCGGGAGGTGACTACGAGCAGTACTTC.

This clonotype showed up many times. This chain connects TRBV30 to TRBJ2-1; a weak D match, TRBD2 (6 bases). The CDR3 is made up of 15 amino acids. Germline V CDR1 and CDR2: GTSNPN, SVGIG (reference sequence). Between the trimmed V and J ends, which lost 7 bases and 2 bases, there was a span of 18 bases. The CDR3 reads CASAWDLPTYNEQFF. The DNA of the CDR3 is TGTGCCTCCGCCTGGGACTTGCCTACCTACAATGAGCAGTTCTTC.

This clonotype was recorded at least ten times. The rearrangement joins TRBV6-1 to TRBJ2-1; 8 positions match TRBD2. This CDR3 has 15 amino acids. V trimming: 4 bases; J trimming: 0 bases; junction bases outside the gene matches: 2. Germline CDR1 reads MNHNS; CDR2 reads SASEGT. The CDR3 here is CASSASGHSYNEQFF. The CDR3 bases are TGTGCCAGCAGTGCTAGCGGGCACTCCTACAATGAGCAGTTCTTC.

The table lists this clonotype with many counts. The V and J genes are TRBV12-3 or TRBV12-4 and TRBJ2-1, with 10 bases lining up with TRBD2. After removal of 6 bases from V and 9 bases from J, the junction contained 11 bases not matched to a gene. CDR3 length equals 15 residues. CDR3 region: CASSPRLAGVLEQFF. The CDR3 bases are TGTGCCAGCAGCCCTAGGCTAGCGGGAGTCCTTGAGCAGTTCTTC.

The chain links TRBV12-3 or TRBV12-4 to TRBJ2-2; the D is unclear. The CDR3 extends over 14 amino acids. V lost 7 bases and J lost 5, with 14 bases in between. The DNA for the CDR3 is TGTGCCAGCAACCGAGAAGGGCCTACCGGGGAGCTGTTTTTT. Its translation: CASNREGPTGELFF.

This clonotype has ten or more counts. The V and J genes are TRBV6-5 and TRBJ2-3; no firm D call. The V gene lost 2 bases and the J gene lost 0 bases, with 6 bases spanning the gap. This CDR3 is built from 14 residues. Looked up from germline, CDR1 is MNHEY and CDR2 is SVGAGI. DNA of the CDR3: TGTGCCAGCAGTTACAGGGCGAGCACAGATACGCAGTATTTT. Its protein product is CASSYRASTDTQYF.

This clonotype was found a few times. V is TRBV5-8 and J is TRBJ2-7, with D perhaps assigned TRBD1 or TRBD2 (5 bases each). CDR3 size: 16 residues. The V gene lost 0 bases and the J gene lost 2 bases, with 15 bases spanning the gap. Germline loops: CDR1 SGHTS, CDR2 YDEGEE. CDR3 DNA sequence: TGTGCCAGCAGCTTGGCAGTGGGGGACGGAGCCTACGAGCAGTACTTC. Its translation is CASSLAVGDGAYEQYF.

The chain couples TRBV7-6 to TRBJ2-2; D gene ambiguous. Trimming took off 3 bases at V and 6 bases at J, with 20 bases between the two ends. The CDR3 loop spans 17 amino acids. From germline, CDR1 is SGHVS and CDR2 FNYEAQ. CDR3 nucleotide sequence: TGTGCCAGCAGCTTCACCCGGTTGGCCCCCGGCTCCGGGGAGCTGTTTTTT. Translation: CASSFTRLAPGSGELFF.